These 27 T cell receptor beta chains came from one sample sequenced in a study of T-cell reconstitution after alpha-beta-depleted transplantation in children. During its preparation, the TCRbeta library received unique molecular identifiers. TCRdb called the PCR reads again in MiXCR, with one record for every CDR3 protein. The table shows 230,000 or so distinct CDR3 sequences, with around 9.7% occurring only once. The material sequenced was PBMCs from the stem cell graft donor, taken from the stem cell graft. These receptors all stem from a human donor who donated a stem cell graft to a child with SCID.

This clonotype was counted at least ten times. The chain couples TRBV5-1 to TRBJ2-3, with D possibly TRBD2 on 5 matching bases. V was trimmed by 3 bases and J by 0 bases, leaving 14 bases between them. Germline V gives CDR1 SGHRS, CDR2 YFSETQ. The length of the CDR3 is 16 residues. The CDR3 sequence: CASSSRGASSTDTQYF. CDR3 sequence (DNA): TGCGCCAGCAGCTCCCGGGGAGCTTCTAGCACAGATACGCAGTATTTT.

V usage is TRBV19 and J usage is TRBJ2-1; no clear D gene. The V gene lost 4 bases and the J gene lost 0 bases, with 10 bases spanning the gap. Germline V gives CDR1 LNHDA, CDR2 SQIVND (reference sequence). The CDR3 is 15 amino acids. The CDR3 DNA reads TGTGCCAGTAGTAGCGGCCGGAGCTCCTACAATGAGCAGTTCTTC. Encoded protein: CASSSGRSSYNEQFF.

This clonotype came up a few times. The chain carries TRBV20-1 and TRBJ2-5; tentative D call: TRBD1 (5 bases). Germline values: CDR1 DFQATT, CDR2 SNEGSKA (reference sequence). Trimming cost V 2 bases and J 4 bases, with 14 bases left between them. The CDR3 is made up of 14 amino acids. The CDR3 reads CSARPLQGGETQYF. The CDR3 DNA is TGCAGTGCTAGACCTCTGCAGGGTGGAGAGACCCAGTACTTC.

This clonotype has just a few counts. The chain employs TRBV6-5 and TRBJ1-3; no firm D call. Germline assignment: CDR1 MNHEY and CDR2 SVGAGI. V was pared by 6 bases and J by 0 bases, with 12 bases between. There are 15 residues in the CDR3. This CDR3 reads CASSPRVNSGNTIYF. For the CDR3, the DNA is TGTGCCAGCAGCCCTCGGGTCAACTCTGGAAACACCATATATTTT.

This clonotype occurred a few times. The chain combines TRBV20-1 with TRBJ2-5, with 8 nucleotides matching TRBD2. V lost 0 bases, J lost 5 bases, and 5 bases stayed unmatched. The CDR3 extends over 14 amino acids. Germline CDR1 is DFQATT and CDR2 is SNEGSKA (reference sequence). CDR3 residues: CSARDAAGAETQYF. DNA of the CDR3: TGCAGTGCTAGAGATGCAGCGGGGGCTGAGACCCAGTACTTC.

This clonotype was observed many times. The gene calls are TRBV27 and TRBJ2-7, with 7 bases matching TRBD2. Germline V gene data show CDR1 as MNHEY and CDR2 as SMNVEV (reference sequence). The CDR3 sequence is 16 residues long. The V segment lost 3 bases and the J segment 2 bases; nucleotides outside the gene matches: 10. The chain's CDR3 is CASSLTVASGTYEQYF. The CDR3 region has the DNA TGTGCCAGCAGTTTGACCGTGGCTAGCGGAACCTACGAGCAGTACTTC.

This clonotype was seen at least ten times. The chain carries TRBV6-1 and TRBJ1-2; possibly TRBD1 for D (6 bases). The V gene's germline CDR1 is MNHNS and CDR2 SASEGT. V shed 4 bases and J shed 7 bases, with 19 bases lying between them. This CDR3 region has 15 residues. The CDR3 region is CASSAEYRVAGGYTF. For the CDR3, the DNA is TGTGCCAGCAGTGCCGAGTACAGGGTCGCGGGTGGCTACACCTTC.

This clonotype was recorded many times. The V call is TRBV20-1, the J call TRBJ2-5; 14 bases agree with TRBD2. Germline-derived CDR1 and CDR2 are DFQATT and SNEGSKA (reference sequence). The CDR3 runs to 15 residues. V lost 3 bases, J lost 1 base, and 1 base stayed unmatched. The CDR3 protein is CSARTSGGAQETQYF. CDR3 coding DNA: TGCAGTGCTAGGACTAGCGGGGGGGCCCAAGAGACCCAGTACTTC.

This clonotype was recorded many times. The CDR3 protein is CASSFRDRNQPQHF. The CDR3, as DNA: TGTGCCAGCAGCTTCCGGGACCGCAATCAGCCCCAGCATTTT. J is TRBJ1-5 and V is TRBV7-2, with TRBD1 as a possible D gene (5 bases). The CDR3 runs to 14 residues. Germline V gives CDR1 SGHTA, CDR2 FQGNSA. Trimming left V 3 bases short and J 2 bases short, with 8 bases between.

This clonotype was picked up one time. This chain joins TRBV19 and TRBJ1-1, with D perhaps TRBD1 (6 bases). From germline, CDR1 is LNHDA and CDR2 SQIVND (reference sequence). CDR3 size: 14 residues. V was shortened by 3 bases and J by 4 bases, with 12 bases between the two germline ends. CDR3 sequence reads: CASSMGGAPTEAFF. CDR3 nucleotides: TGTGCCAGTAGTATGGGGGGGGCCCCCACTGAAGCTTTCTTT.

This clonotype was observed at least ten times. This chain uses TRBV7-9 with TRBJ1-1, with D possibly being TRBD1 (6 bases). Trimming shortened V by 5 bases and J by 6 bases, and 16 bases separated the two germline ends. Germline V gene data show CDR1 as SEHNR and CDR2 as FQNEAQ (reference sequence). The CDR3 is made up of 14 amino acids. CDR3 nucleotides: TGTGCCAGCAGCCCGGCCGACAGGCCGGCTGAAGCTTTCTTT. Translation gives CASSPADRPAEAFF.

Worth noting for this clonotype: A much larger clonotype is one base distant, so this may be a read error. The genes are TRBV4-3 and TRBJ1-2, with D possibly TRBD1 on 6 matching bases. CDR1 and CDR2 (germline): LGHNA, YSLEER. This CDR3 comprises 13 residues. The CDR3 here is CTSSLELTGGYTF. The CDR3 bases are TGCACCAGCAGCCTCGAATTAACAGGGGGCTACACCTTC.

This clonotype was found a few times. CDR3 sequence: CSGGRSEKLFF. The CDR3 DNA reads as TGCAGTGGCGGCCGTAGTGAAAAACTGTTTTTT. The chain is built from TRBV20-1 and TRBJ1-4; D not resolved. The CDR3 runs to 11 residues. V gave up 7 bases and J gave up 7 bases, with 10 bases separating them. Germline CDR1 reads DFQATT; CDR2 reads SNEGSKA (reference sequence).

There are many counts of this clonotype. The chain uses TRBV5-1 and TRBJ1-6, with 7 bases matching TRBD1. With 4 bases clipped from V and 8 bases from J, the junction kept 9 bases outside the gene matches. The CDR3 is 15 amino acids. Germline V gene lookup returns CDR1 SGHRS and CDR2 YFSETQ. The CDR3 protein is CASSLQSQGDSPLHF. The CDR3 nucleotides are TGCGCCAGCAGCCTCCAATCGCAGGGGGATTCACCCCTCCACTTT.

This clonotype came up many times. CDR3 sequence (DNA): TGCAGTGCTAGCCAACGCGGGGGAAACACAGATACGCAGTATTTT. Translated, it gives CSASQRGGNTDTQYF. The chain has TRBV20-1 and TRBJ2-3; 7 bases fit TRBD2. CDR3 length: 15 amino acids. Trimming at V came to 3 bases and at J to 2 bases, leaving 8 bases not matched to a gene. The germline gives CDR1 DFQATT, CDR2 SNEGSKA (reference sequence).

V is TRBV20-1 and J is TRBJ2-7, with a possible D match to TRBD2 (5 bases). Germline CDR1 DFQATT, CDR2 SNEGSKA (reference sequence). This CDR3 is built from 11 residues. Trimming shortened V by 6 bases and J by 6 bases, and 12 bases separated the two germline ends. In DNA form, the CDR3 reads TGCAGTGCCCTGAGGGCGGGCGAGCAGTACTTC. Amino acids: CSALRAGEQYF.

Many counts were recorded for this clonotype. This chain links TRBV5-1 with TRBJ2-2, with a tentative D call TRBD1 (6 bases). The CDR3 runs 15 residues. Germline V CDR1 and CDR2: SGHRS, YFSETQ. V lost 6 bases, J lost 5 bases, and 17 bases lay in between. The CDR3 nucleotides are TGCGCCAGCACCCAGGGGTCCGTGGGGACCGGGGAGCTGTTTTTT. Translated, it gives CASTQGSVGTGELFF.

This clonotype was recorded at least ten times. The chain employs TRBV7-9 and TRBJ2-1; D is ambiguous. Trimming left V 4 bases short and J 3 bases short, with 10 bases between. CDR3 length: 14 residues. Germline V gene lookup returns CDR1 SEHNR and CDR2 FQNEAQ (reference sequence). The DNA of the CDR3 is TGTGCCAGCAGCTCCTGGGCCCTCTACAATGAGCAGTTCTTC. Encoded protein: CASSSWALYNEQFF.

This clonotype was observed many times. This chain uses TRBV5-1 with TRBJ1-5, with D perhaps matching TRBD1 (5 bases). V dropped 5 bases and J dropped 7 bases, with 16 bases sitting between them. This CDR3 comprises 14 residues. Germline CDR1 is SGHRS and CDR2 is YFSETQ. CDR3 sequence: CASRGKGDLQPQHF. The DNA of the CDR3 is TGCGCCAGCAGAGGAAAAGGGGATTTGCAGCCCCAGCATTTT. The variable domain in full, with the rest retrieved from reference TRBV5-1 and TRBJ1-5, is KAGVTQTPRYLIKTRGQQVTLSCSPISGHRSVSWYQQTPGQGLQFLFEYFSETQRNKGNFPGRFSGRQFSNSRSEMNVSTLELGDSALYLCASRGKGDLQPQHFGDGTRLSIL.

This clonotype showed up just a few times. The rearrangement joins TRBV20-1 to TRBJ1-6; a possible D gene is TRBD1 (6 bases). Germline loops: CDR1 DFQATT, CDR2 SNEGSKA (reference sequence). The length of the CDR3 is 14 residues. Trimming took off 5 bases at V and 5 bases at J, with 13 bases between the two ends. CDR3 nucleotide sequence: TGCAGTGCTTCTAACCCAGGGGATAATTCACCCCTCCACTTT. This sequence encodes CSASNPGDNSPLHF.

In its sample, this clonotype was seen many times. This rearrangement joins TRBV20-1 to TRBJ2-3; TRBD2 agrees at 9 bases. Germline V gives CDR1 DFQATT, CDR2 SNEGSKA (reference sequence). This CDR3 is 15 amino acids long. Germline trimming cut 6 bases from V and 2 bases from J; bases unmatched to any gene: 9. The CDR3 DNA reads TGCAGTGCCGAAAGAAGCGGGGGGTTCACAGATACGCAGTATTTT. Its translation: CSAERSGGFTDTQYF.

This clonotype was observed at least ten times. CDR3 coding DNA: TGTGCCAGCAGTTCCACAGGGGGCGTTCTTTGGTATGGCTACACCTTC. Translation gives CASSSTGGVLWYGYTF. The gene calls are TRBV28 and TRBJ1-2; 9 nucleotides agree with TRBD1. This CDR3 has 16 amino acids. V shed 4 bases and J 5 bases; nucleotides not matched to a gene: 11. CDR1 is MDHEN, CDR2 SYDVKM, per germline.

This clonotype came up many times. This chain's CDR3 is CASSLGVTQDTQYF. Here the CDR3 DNA reads TGCGCCAGCAGCTTGGGTGTCACACAAGATACGCAGTATTTT. The genes are TRBV5-1 and TRBJ2-3; no firm D call. Trimming stripped 0 bases from V and 5 bases from J, with 10 bases between. CDR1 is SGHRS, CDR2 YFSETQ, per germline. The CDR3 length is 14 residues.

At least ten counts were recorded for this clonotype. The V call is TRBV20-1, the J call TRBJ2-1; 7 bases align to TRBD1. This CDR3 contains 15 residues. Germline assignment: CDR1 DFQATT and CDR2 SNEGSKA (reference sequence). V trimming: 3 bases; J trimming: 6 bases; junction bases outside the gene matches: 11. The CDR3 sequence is CSASLRDRRGNEQFF. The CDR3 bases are TGCAGTGCTAGTCTCCGGGACAGACGGGGCAATGAGCAGTTCTTC.

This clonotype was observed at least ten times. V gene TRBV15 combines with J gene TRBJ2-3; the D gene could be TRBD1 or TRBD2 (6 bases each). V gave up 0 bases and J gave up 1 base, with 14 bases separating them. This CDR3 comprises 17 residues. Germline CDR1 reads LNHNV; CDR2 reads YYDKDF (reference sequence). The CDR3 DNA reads TGTGCCACCAGCAGAGATGAGGGGGGTTTCCGCACAGATACGCAGTATTTT. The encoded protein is CATSRDEGGFRTDTQYF.

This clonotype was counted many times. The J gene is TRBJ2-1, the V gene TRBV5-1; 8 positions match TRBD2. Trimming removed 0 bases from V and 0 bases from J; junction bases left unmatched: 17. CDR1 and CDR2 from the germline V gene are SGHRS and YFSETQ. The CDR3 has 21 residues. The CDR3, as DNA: TGCGCCAGCAGCTTGGTTGGACCGGGGGGGCTGAAAAAACACTCCTACAATGAGCAGTTCTTC. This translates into CASSLVGPGGLKKHSYNEQFF.

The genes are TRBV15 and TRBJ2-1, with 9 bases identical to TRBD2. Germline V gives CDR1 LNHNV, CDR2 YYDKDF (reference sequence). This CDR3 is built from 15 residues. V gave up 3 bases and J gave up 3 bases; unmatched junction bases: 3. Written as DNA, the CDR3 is TGTGCCACCAGCAGGCGCGGGGGGGGCTACAATGAGCAGTTCTTC. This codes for CATSRRGGGYNEQFF.